This T cell receptor beta chain was sequenced during a study of shared clonotypes between healthy human individuals (dated by TCRdb to the early 2020s). Regarding the study in general: The cohort comprised two women and three men aged 18 to 49 years. Each donor's leukapheresis produced roughly between roughly 0.85 and 10 billion PBMCs. The study deeply sequenced blood TCR repertoires of about five healthy adults to estimate repertoire size and the extent of clonotype sharing between individuals. For each donor, three plates each were used for CD4 naive and CD4 memory, two plates were used for CD8 naive, and one plate was used for CD8 memory. Different laboratories and diverse techniques were used to prepare libraries and sequence TCR repertoires, to increase sequencing depth and limit assay-specific biases.

From a lookup of the germline V gene (reference sequence), CDR1 and CDR2 are SGHNT and YYREEE. From the cysteine through the phenylalanine, the CDR3 covers 12 amino acids. Of all the DNA, just the CDR3 is kept, 36 bases in frame from base 1. V and J are truncated by 1 base and 11 bases respectively, leaving an intervening sequence of 10 bases. TCR CDR3 regions were amplified from genomic DNA by multiplex PCR using the deep immunoSEQ assay. Genomic DNA extracted from each cell subset was distributed evenly over all wells of several immunoSEQ 96-well plates, and each plate served as one replicate. For sorted subsets, roughly 0.2 ug genomic DNA, equal to tens of thousands of T cell genomes, was loaded into each replicate PCR. Purified libraries were measured with a Qubit 3.0 fluorometer, size-checked on a Bioanalyzer 2100, and measured again with the KAPA Library Quantification kit. Each immunoSEQ 96-well plate was sequenced on its own single-read 150-cycle Illumina NextSeq 550 flow cell. The authors processed their data as follows. Because only junctional sequences without quality scores were contained in the immunoSEQ output, filtering matching that applied to full-length reads could not be performed. Sequences were annotated with PyIR, a Python wrapper for IgBLAST v1.9, using IMGT germline references to assign V/J genes and CDR3. Reads were removed for weak V/J assignments (E-value above 1e-6), missing CDR3, stop codons, out-of-frame junctions, or ambiguous translated residues. A V3J clonotype was defined by an identical inferred V gene, J gene, and CDR3 amino acid sequence. Percentage overlap between repertoires was computed as shared unique clonotypes divided by the size of the smaller repertoire. Repertoire richness was assessed with RTK rarefaction, the Chao1 estimator, and Recon v2.1 estimates of unobserved clonotypes. For all TCRbeta clonotypes obtained by the gDNA method from a handful of donors, generation probabilities were computed with OLGA. TCRdb carries this immuneACCESS record with in-frame sequences only. Its versions omit some clonotypes, under half of them owing to an unresolved V gene in the studies checked, with the rest unexplained. That table furnishes V, J and clone size, whereas the DNA furnished D and trimming. Within this sample are under 2,500,000 clones, with approximately 96% of them counted one time only. Approximately 0.13% of the sample belongs to the ten largest clones.

The donors were healthy, HIV-negative adults with no recently reported acute infections or vaccinations. Every donor was a Caucasian adult living in Nashville, Tennessee, USA. CD4+ T cells were enriched by magnetic negative selection; naive cells were then positively selected on CD45RA, and the negative fraction formed the memory subset. Blood was obtained by leukapheresis, after which PBMCs were separated by Ficoll-Histopaque density gradient centrifugation and cryopreserved in liquid nitrogen vapor phase. Analytical flow cytometry was used to check the purity and quantity of each magnetically sorted T cell population. From each sorted fraction, genomic DNA was isolated and quantified by UV absorbance on a Nanodrop 2000c. In regard to this clone: The antigen it recognizes is unknown. Base qualities are not at hand, and no much larger clone is one base apart.

What the research found in general, with its limitations: Even with the large sequencing depth, rarefaction of the sorted-subset datasets indicated that sequencing was incomplete. Because the study included only a small number of donors, the genetic and exposure-history diversity represented was limited. Sampling was restricted to blood, and TCR repertoires in tissue are likely to differ from TCR repertoires in blood. Naive subsets generally had larger estimated clonotype richness than memory subsets. Compared with non-shared clonotypes, the clonotypes found in all four sorted-subset donors had higher generation probabilities. Pairwise subsampling indicated that sequencing depth was expected to affect the degree of clonotype sharing among donors. Across four donors, about 5.2% of naive CD4, roughly 3.4% of naive CD8, 2.3% of memory CD4, and approximately 0.42% of memory CD8 clonotypes were shared.

The sequence is built from TRBV5-4 and TRBJ2-1; TRBD1 is perhaps the D gene, given 5 matching bases. Sequencing used naive CD4+ T cells sorted from blood. The sample's cell subset or site label is to be understood as: CD45RA+ positively selected. This clonotype was sampled from a man younger than 35 in good health. The CDR3 protein sequence reads: CASSLRAGKQFF. The nucleotide sequence is TGTGCCAGCAGCTTGCGGGCAGGGAAGCAGTTCTTC.